This T cell receptor (beta chain) was profiled in a study of cytomegalovirus exposure and HLA in healthy donors. For the study at large: A data release that came early held tens of millions of unique TCRs from HLA-typed donors. Researchers found that just over 80% of about 400 genotyped donors fell within the Caucasian-associated ancestry cluster.

From germline, CDR1 is SGHRS and CDR2 YFSETQ. CDR3 length equals 13 residues. V lost 2 bases to trimming and J lost 7 bases, with 12 bases between them. Notes on this clone: The target antigen is unknown.

Study findings and constraints: According to the study, around 160 TCR beta chains were cytomegalovirus-associated. There were a few CMV-associated chains whose specificity for CMV antigens was confirmed in vitro.

The PCR made use of 60 Vbeta and 13 Jbeta primers. TCRdb keeps only in-frame clones here, not all; method: immunoSEQ multiplex PCR. The sample contains over 90,000 clones, about four fifths of which appear only once. The chain carries TRBV5-1 and TRBJ1-1; tentative D call: TRBD1 (5 bases). This receptor was identified in a female donor in good health and CMV-seropositive. Sequenced input: PBMCs. The CDR3: CASSFTSQGEAFF. CDR3 bases: TGCGCCAGCAGCTTCACGTCTCAGGGTGAAGCTTTCTTT.